These 7 T cell receptor beta chains were all obtained from the same sample, sequenced in a study of T cells in Graves' hyperthyroidism and ophthalmopathy. What was amplified from RNA transcripts were TCR beta CDR3 regions. First-round RT-PCR targeting the TCR CDR3 was performed with the HTBI primer set. Via MiXCR, TCRdb re-called the multiplex PCR reads, giving one row per CDR3 protein. The sample has about 620,000 distinct CDR3 sequences; around 15% are singletons. Sequenced input: blood. The receptors derive from a woman in her 30s with Graves' hyperthyroidism.

In its sample, this clonotype was seen many times. V is TRBV27 and J is TRBJ2-7; no firm D call. The ends were cut back, 3 bases at V and 3 bases at J, with 9 bases in the middle. The CDR3 totals 13 residues. Per germline, CDR1 MNHEY and CDR2 SMNVEV (reference sequence). This chain's CDR3 is CASSFSGRYEQYF. As DNA, the CDR3 is TGTGCCAGCAGTTTTTCCGGTCGCTACGAGCAGTACTTC.

This sequence joins TRBV25-1 and TRBJ1-1; D unresolved. Trimming shortened V by 5 bases and J by 0 bases, and 7 bases separated the two germline ends. Germline CDR1 reads MGHDK; CDR2 reads SYGVNS. CDR3 length equals 13 residues. In DNA, the CDR3 is TGTGCCAGCAGTCCGCACATGAACACTGAAGCTTTCTTT. Protein sequence: CASSPHMNTEAFF.

This clonotype was counted ten times or more. J is TRBJ2-1 and V is TRBV20-1, with D possibly being TRBD1 or TRBD2 (5 bases each). Germline loops: CDR1 DFQATT, CDR2 SNEGSKA (reference sequence). CDR3 length: 14 residues. The V end was cut by 5 bases, the J end by 1 base, with 12 bases between. The DNA for the CDR3 is TGCAGTGCTCCCGGGACGGATTCCTACAATGAGCAGTTCTTC. This codes for CSAPGTDSYNEQFF.

This clonotype was seen ten or more times. The rearrangement joins TRBV7-2 to TRBJ2-7; D is ambiguous. The CDR3 length is 13 residues. Trimming cost V 0 bases and J 3 bases, with 6 bases left between them. CDR1 is SGHTA and CDR2 is FQGNSA in the germline V gene. As DNA, the CDR3 is TGTGCCAGCAGCTTAGCGGGAATCTACGAGCAGTACTTC. It specifies CASSLAGIYEQYF.

The V gene is TRBV10-3, the J gene TRBJ2-7; the D gene could be TRBD1 or TRBD2 (5 bases each). CDR3 length: 13 residues. Germline V gene lookup returns CDR1 ENHRY and CDR2 SYGVKD. Trimming left V 5 bases short and J 5 bases short, with 13 bases between. CDR3 amino acids: CAISSGPPHEQYF. CDR3 nucleotide sequence: TGTGCCATCAGTTCGGGACCACCTCACGAGCAGTACTTC.

This clonotype was picked up many times. The chain uses TRBV7-9 and TRBJ2-1; TRBD2 matches at 14 bases. V lost 1 base to trimming and J lost 5 bases; unmatched junction nucleotides: 7. CDR3 size: 18 residues. Germline values: CDR1 SEHNR, CDR2 FQNEAQ (reference sequence). CDR3 nucleotides: TGTGCCAGCAGCTTAGAAGGGACTAGCGGGAGTAAACACAATGAGCAGTTCTTC. Its protein is CASSLEGTSGSKHNEQFF.

This clonotype was seen ten or more times. The chain carries TRBV20-1 and TRBJ2-1; possibly TRBD2 for D (5 bases). There are 15 residues in the CDR3. Germline values: CDR1 DFQATT, CDR2 SNEGSKA (reference sequence). The ends were cut back, 0 bases at V and 0 bases at J, with 9 bases in the middle. The CDR3 protein is CSARDQRSSYNEQFF. The CDR3 DNA is TGCAGTGCTAGAGATCAGCGGAGCTCCTACAATGAGCAGTTCTTC.